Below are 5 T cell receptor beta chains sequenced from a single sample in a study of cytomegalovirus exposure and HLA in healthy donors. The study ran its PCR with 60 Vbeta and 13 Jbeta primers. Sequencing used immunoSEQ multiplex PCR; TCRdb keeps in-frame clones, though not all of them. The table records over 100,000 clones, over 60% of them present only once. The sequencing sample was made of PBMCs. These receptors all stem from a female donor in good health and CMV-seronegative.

The CDR3 sequence is CASSFSRQGEIAFF. The CDR3 DNA is TGTGCCAGCAGCTTTTCTAGACAGGGGGAGATAGCTTTCTTT. The chain joins TRBV7-6 to TRBJ1-1, with 9 bases fitting TRBD1. The CDR3 is 14 amino acids. Germline V gene data show CDR1 as SGHVS and CDR2 as FNYEAQ. V was pared by 3 bases and J by 10 bases, with 9 bases of the junction left unmatched.

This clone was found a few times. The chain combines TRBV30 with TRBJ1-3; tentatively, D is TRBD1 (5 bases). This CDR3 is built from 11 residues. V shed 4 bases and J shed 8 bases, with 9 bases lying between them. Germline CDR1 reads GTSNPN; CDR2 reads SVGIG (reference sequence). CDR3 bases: TGTGCCTGGACGGGGGGACACACCATATATTTT. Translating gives CAWTGGHTIYF.

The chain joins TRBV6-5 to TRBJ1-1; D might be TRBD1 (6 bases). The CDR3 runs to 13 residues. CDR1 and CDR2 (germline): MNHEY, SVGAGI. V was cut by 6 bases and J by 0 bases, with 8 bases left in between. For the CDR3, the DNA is TGTGCCAGCAGCGGACAGATGAACACTGAAGCTTTCTTT. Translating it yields CASSGQMNTEAFF.

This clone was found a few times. CDR3 DNA: TGTGCCAGCAGCCAAGATGTCCAGGGGAACACTGAAGCTTTCTTT. Translating it yields CASSQDVQGNTEAFF. V usage is TRBV4-2 and J usage is TRBJ1-1; TRBD1 is a possible D gene (5 bases). Trimming cost V 0 bases and J 1 base, with 9 bases left between them. The CDR3 runs to 15 residues. Germline V CDR1 and CDR2: LGHNA, YNFKEQ.

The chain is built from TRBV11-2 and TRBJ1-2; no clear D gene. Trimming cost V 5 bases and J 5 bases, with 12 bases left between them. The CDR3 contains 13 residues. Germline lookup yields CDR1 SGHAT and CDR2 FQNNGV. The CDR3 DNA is TGTGCCAGCAGCCGGGGTCTGGGGTATGGCTACACCTTC. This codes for CASSRGLGYGYTF.